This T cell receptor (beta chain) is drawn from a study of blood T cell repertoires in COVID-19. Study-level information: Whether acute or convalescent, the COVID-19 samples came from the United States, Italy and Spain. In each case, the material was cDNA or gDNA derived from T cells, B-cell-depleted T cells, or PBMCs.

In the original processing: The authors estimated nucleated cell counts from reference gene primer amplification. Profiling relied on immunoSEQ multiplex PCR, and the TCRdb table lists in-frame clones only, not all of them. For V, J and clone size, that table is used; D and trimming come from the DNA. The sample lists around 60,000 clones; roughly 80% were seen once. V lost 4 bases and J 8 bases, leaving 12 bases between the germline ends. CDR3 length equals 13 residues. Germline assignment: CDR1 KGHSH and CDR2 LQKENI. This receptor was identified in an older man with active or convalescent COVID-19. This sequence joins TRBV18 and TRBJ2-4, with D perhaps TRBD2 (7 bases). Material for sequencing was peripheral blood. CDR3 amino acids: CASSLGGQDIQYF. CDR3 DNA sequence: TGTGCCAGCTCACTCGGGGGGCAGGACATTCAGTACTTC.